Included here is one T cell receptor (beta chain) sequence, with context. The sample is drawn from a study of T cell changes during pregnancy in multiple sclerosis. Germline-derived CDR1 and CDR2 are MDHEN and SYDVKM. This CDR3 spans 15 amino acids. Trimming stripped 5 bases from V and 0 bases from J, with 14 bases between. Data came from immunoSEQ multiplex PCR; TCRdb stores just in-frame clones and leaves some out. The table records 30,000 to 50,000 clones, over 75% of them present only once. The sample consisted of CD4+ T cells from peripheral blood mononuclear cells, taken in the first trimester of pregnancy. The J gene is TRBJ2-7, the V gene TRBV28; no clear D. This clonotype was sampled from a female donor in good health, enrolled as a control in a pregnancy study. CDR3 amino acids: CASSPWASNSYEQYF. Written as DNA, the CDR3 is TGTGCCAGCAGTCCCTGGGCATCTAACTCCTACGAGCAGTACTTC.